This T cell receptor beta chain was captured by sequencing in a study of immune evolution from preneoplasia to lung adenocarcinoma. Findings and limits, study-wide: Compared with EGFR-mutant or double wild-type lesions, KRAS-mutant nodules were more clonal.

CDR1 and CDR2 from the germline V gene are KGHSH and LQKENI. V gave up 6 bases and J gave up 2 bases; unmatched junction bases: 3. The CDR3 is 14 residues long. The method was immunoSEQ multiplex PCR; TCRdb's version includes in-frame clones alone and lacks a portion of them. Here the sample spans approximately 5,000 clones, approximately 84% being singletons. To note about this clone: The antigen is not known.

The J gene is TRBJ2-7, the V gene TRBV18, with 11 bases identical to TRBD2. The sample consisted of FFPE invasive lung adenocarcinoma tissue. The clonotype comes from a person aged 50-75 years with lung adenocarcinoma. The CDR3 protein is CASSPGLAAYEQYF. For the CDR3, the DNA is TGTGCCAGCTCCCCGGGACTAGCGGCCTACGAGCAGTACTTC.